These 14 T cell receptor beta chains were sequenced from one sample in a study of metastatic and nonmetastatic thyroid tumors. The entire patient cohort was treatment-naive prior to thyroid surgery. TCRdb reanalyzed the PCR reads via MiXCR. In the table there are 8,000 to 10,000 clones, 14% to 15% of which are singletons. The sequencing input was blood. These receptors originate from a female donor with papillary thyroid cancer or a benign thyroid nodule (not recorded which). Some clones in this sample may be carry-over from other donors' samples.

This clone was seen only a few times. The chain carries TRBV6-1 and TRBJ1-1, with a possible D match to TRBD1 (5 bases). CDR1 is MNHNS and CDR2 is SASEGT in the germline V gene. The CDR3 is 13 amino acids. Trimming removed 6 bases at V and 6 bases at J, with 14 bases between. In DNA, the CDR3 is TGTGCCAGCAGCGGAGTGGGGGTCTCTGAAGCTTTCTTT. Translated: CASSGVGVSEAFF.

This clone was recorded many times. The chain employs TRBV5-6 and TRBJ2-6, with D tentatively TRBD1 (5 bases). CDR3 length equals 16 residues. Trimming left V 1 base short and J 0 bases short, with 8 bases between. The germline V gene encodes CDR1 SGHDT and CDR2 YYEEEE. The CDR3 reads CASSLPDNSGANVLTF. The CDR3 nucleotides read TGTGCCAGCAGCTTGCCGGACAACTCTGGGGCCAACGTCCTGACTTTC.

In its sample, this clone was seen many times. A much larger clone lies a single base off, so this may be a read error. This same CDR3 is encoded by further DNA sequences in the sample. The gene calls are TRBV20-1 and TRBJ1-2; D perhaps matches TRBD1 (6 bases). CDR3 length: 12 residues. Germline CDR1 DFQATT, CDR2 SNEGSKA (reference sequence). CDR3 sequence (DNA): TGCAGCGCTAGGTGGGGGGCAGGAGGCTACACCTTC. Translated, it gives CSARWGAGGYTF.

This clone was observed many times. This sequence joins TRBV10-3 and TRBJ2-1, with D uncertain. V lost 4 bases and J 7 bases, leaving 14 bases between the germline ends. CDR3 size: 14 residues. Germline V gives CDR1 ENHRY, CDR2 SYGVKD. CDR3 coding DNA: TGTGCCATCAGTGTGGGGAATACCCTGAATGAGCAGTTCTTC. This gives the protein CAISVGNTLNEQFF.

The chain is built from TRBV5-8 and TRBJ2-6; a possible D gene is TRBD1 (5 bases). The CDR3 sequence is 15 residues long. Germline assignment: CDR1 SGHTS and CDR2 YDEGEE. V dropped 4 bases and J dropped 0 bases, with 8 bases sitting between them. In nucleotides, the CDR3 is TGTGCCAGCAGCCTCGACAGCTCTGGGGCCAACGTCCTGACTTTC. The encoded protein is CASSLDSSGANVLTF.

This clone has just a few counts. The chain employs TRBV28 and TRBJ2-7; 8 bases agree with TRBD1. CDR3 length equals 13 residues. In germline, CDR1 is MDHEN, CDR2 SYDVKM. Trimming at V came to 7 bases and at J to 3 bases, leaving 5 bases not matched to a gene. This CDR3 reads CASTLGQGYEQYF. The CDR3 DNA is TGTGCCAGCACCTTAGGACAGGGCTACGAGCAGTACTTC. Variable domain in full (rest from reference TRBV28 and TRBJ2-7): DVKVTQSSRYLVKRTGEKVFLECVQDMDHENMFWYRQDPGLGLRLIYFSYDVKMKEKGDIPEGYSVSREKKERFSLILESASTNQTSMYLCASTLGQGYEQYFGPGTRLTVT.

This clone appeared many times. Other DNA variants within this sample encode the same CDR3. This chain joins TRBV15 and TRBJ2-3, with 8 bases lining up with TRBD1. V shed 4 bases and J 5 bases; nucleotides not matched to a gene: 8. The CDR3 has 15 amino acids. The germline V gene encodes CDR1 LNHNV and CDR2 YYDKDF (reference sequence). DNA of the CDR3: TGTGCCACCAGCATCCGGACAGGGCTAAGAGATACGCAGTATTTT. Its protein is CATSIRTGLRDTQYF.

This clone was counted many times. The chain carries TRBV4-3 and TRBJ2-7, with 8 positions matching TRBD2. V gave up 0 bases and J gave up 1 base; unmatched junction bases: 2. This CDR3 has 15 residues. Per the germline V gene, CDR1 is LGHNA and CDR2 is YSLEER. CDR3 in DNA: TGCGCCAGCAGCCAAGATGGCGGGGGGTCCTACGAGCAGTACTTC. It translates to CASSQDGGGSYEQYF.

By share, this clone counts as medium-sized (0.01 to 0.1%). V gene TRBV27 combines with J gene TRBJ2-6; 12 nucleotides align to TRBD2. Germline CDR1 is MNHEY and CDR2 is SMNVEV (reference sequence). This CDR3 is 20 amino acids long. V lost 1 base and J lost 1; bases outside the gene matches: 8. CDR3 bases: TGTGCCAGCAGTTTATACGGGGCTAGCGGGAGGGCGTCTGGGGCCAACGTCCTGACTTTC. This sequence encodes CASSLYGASGRASGANVLTF.

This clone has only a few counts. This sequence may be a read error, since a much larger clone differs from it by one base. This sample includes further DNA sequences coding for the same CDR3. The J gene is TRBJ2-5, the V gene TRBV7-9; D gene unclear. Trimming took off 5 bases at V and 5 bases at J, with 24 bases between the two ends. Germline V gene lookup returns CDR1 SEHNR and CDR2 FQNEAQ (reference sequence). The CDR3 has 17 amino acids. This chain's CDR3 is CASSPQARGFYGETQYF. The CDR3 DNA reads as TGTGCCAGCAGCCCGCAGGCACGCGGTTTTTACGGGGAGACCCAGTACTTC. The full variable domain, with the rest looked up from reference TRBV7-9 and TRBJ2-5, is DTGVSQNPRHKITKRGQNVTFRCDPISEHNRLYWYRQTLGQGPEFLTYFQNEAQLEKSRLLSDRFSAERPKGSFSTLEIQRTEQGDSAMYLCASSPQARGFYGETQYFGPGTRLLVL.

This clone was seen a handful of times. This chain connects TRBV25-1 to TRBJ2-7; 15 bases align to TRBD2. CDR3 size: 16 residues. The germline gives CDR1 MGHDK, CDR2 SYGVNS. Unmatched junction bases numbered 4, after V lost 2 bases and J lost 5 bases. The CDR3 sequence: CASSEEGLAGGHEQYF. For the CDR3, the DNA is TGTGCCAGCAGTGAAGAGGGACTAGCGGGAGGTCACGAGCAGTACTTC.

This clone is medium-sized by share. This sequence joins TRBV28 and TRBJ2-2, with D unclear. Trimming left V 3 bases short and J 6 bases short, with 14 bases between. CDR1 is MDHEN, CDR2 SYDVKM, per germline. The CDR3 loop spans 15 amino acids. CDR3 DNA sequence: TGTGCCAGCAGTTTGGGTACTTCTGGGGCCGGGGAGCTGTTTTTT. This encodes CASSLGTSGAGELFF.

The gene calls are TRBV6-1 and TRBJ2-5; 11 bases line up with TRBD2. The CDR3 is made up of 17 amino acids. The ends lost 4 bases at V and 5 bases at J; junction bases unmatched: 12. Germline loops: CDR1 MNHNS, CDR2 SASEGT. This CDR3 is CASSVGLAGGIGETQYF. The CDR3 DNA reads TGTGCCAGCAGTGTGGGTCTAGCGGGGGGAATTGGGGAGACCCAGTACTTC.

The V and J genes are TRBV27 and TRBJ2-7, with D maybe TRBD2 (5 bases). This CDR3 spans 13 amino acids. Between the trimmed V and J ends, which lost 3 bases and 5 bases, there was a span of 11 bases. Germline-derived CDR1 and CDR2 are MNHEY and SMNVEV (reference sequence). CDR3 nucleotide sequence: TGTGCCAGCAGTTTCGCCGGGAACGACGAGCAGTACTTC. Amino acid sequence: CASSFAGNDEQYF.